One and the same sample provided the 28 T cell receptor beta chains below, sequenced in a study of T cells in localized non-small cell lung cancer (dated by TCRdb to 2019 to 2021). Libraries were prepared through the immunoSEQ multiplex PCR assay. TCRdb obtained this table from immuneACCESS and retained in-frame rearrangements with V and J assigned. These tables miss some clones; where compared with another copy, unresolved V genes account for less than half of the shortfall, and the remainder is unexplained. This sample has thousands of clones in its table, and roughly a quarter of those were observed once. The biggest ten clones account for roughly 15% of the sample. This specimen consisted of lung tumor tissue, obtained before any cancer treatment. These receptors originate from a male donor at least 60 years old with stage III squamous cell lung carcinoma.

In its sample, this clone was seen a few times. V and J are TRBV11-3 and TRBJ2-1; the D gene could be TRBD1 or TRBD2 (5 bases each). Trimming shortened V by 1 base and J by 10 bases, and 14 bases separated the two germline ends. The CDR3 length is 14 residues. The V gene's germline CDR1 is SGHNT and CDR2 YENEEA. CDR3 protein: CASSLGGPLKEQFF. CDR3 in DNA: TGTGCCAGCAGCTTAGGGGGACCCCTAAAGGAGCAGTTCTTC.

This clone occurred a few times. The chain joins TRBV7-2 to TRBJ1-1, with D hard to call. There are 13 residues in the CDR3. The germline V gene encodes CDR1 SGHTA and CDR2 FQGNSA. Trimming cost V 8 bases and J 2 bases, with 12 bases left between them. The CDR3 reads CASEGPYNTEAFF. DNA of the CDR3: TGTGCCAGCGAGGGCCCGTATAACACTGAAGCTTTCTTT.

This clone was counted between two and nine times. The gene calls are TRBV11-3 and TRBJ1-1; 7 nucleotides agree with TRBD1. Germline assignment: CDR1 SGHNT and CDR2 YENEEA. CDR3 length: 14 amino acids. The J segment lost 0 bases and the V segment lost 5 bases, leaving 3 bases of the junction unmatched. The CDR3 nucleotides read TGTGCCAGCAGCGCGGGACAGTTGAACACTGAAGCTTTCTTT. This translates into CASSAGQLNTEAFF.

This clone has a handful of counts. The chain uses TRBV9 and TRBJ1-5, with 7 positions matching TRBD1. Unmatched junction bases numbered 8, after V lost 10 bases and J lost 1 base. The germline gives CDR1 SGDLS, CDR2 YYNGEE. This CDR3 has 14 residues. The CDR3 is CAGNRGGSNQPQHF. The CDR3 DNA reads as TGTGCCGGAAACAGGGGAGGAAGCAATCAGCCCCAGCATTTT.

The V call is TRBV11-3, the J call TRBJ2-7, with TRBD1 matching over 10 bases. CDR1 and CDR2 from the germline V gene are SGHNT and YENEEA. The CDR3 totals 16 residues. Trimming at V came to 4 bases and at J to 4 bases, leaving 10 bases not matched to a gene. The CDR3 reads CASSSTTGTGAYEQYF. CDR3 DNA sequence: TGTGCCAGCAGCTCCACGACAGGGACAGGGGCGTACGAGCAGTACTTC. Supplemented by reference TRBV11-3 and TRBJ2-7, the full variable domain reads EAGVVQSPRYKIIEKKQPVAFWCNPISGHNTLYWYLQNLGQGPELLIRYENEEAVDDSQLPKDRFSAERLKGVDSTLKIQPAELGDSAVYLCASSSTTGTGAYEQYFGPGTRLTVT.

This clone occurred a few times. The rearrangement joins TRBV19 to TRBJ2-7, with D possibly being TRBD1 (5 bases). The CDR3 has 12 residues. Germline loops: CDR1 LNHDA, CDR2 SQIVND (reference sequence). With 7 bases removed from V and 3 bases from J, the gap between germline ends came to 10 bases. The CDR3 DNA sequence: TGTGCCAGTATCGGCAGGGACTACGAGCAGTACTTC. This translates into CASIGRDYEQYF.

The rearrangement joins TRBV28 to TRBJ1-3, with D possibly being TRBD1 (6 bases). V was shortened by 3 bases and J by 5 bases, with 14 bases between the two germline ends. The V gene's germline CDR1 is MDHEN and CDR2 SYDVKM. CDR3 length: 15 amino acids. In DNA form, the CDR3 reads TGTGCCAGCAGTTTGGGGGGGCGCGGAAGAAACACCATATATTTT. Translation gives CASSLGGRGRNTIYF.

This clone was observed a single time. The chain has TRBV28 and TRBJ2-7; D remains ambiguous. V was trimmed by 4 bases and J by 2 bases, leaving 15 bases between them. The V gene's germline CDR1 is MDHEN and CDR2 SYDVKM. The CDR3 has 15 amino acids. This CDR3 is CASSSTGPGPYEQYF. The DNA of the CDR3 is TGTGCCAGCAGTTCCACGGGCCCCGGCCCCTACGAGCAGTACTTC.

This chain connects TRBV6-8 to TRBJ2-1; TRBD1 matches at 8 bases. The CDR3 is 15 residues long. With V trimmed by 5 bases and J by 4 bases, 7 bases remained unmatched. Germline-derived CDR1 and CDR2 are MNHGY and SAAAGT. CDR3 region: CASSPQGAVYNEQFF. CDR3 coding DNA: TGTGCCAGCAGTCCCCAGGGGGCCGTTTACAATGAGCAGTTCTTC.

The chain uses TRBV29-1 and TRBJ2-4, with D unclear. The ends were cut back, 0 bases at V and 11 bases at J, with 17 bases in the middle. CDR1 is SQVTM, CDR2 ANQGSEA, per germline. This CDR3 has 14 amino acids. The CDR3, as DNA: TGCAGCGTTGAAGAACCCCCGACTTTGGGTTTTCAGTACTTC. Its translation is CSVEEPPTLGFQYF. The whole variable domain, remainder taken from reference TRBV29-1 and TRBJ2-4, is SAVISQKPSRDICQRGTSLTIQCQVDSQVTMMFWYRQQPGQSLTLIATANQGSEATYESGFVIDKFPISRPNLTFSTLTVSNMSPEDSSIYLCSVEEPPTLGFQYFGAGTRLSVL.

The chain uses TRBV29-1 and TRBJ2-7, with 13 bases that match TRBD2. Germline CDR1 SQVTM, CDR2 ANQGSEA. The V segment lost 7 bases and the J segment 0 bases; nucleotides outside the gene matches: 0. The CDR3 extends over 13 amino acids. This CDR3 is CSGTSGSSYEQYF. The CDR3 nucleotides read TGCAGCGGGACTAGCGGGAGCTCCTACGAGCAGTACTTC.

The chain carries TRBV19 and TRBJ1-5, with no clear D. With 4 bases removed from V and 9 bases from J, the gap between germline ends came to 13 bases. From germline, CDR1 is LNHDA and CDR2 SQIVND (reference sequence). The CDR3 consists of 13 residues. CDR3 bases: TGTGCCAGTAGTACCCCCGCGAGTGGGCCCCAGCATTTT. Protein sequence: CASSTPASGPQHF.

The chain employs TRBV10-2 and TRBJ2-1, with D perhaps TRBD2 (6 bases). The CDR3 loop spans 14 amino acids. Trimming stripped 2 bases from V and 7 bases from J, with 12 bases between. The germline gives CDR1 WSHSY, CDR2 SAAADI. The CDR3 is CASSEGRETNEQFF. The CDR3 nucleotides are TGCGCCAGCAGTGAGGGACGGGAGACAAATGAGCAGTTCTTC.

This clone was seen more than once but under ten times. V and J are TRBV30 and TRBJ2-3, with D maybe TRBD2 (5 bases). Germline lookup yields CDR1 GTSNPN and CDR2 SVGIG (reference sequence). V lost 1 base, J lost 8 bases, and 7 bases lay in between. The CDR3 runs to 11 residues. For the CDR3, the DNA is TGTGCCTGGAGTGGTGGAGGTACGCAGTATTTT. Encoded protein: CAWSGGGTQYF.

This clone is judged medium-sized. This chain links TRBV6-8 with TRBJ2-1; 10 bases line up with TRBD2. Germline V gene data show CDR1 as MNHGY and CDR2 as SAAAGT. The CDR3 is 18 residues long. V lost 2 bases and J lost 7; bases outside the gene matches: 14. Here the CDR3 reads CASSYPATAGGQGNEQFF. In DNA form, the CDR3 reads TGTGCCAGCAGTTACCCGGCGACAGCGGGAGGGCAGGGGAATGAGCAGTTCTTC.

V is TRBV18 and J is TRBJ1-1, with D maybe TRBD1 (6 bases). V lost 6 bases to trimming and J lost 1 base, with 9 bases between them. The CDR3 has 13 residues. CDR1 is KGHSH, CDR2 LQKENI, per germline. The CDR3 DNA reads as TGTGCCAGCTCCCTGGGACAGAACACTGAAGCTTTCTTT. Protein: CASSLGQNTEAFF.

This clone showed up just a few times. The CDR3 spells CAWTGTGGGYEQYF. The CDR3 DNA sequence: TGTGCCTGGACTGGGACGGGAGGCGGGTACGAGCAGTACTTC. This chain uses TRBV30 with TRBJ2-7, with 7 bases fitting TRBD2. CDR3 size: 14 residues. CDR1 GTSNPN and CDR2 SVGIG come from the germline V gene (reference sequence). Trimming cost V 4 bases and J 4 bases; bases outside gene matches: 10.

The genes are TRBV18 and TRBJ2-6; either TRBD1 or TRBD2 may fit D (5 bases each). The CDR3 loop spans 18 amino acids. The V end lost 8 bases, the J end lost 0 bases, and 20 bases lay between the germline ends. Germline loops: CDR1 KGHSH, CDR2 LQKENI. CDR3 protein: CASHPPVGELSGANVLTF. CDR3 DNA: TGTGCCAGCCACCCCCCGGTAGGGGAGCTCTCTGGGGCCAACGTCCTGACTTTC.

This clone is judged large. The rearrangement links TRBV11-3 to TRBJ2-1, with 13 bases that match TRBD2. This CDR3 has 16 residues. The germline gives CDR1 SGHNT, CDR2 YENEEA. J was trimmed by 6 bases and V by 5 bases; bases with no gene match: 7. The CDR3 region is CASSARTSGRTNEQFF. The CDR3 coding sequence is TGTGCCAGCAGCGCGAGGACTAGCGGGAGAACCAATGAGCAGTTCTTC.

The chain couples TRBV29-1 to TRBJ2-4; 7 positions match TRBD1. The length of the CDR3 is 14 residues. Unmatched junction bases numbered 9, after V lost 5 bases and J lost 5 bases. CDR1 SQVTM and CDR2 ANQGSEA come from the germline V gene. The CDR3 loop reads CSVYDRDRQNIQYF. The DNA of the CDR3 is TGCAGCGTTTACGACAGGGACCGGCAAAACATTCAGTACTTC.

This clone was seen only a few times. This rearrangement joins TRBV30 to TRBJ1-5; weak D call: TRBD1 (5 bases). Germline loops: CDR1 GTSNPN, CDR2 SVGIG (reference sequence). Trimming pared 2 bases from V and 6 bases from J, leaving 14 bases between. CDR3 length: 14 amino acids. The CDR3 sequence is CAWSPAAGVQPQHF. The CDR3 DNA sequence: TGTGCCTGGAGTCCTGCGGCGGGGGTTCAGCCCCAGCATTTT.

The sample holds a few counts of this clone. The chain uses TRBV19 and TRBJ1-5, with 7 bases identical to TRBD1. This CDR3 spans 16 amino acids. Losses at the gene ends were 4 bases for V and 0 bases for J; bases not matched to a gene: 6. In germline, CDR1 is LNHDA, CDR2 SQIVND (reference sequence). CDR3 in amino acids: CASSRDRVYSNQPQHF. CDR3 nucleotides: TGTGCCAGTAGTAGAGACAGGGTTTATAGCAATCAGCCCCAGCATTTT.

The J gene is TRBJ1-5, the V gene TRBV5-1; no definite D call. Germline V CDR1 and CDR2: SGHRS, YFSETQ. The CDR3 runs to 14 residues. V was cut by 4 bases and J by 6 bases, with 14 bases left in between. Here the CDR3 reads CASSATGKGQPQHF. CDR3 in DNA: TGCGCCAGCAGCGCAACGGGGAAAGGTCAGCCCCAGCATTTT.

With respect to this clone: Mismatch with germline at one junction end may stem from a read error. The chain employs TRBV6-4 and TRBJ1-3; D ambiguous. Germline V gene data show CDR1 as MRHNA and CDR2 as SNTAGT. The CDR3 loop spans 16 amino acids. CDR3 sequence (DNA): TGTGCCAGCAGTTACTCGATAGGTAGCTCTGGAAACACCATATATTTT. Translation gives CASSYSIGSSGNTIYF.

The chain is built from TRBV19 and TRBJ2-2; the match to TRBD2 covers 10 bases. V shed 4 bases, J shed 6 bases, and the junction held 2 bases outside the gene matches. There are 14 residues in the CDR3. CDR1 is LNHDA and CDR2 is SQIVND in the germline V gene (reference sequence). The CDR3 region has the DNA TGTGCCAGTAGTACTAGCGGGAGCGCCGGGGAGCTGTTTTTT. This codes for CASSTSGSAGELFF.

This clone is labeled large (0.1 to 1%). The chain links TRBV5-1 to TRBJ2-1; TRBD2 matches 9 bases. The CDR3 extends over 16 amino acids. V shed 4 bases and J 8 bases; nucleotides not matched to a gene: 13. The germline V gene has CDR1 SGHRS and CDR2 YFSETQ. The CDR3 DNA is TGCGCCAGCAGCCCGGGCCCGGCAGGCGGGAGGGATGAGCAGTTCTTC. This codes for CASSPGPAGGRDEQFF. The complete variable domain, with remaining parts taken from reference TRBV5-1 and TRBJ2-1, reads KAGVTQTPRYLIKTRGQQVTLSCSPISGHRSVSWYQQTPGQGLQFLFEYFSETQRNKGNFPGRFSGRQFSNSRSEMNVSTLELGDSALYLCASSPGPAGGRDEQFFGPGTRLTVL.

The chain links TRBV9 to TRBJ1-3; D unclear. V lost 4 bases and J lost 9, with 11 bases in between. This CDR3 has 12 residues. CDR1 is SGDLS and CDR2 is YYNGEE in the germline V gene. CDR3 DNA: TGTGCCAGCAGCACCCCTGGAGCCACCATATATTTT. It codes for CASSTPGATIYF.

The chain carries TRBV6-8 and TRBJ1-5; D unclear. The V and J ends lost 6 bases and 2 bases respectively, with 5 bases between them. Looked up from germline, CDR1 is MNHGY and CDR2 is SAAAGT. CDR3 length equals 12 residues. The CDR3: CASRPRNQPQHF. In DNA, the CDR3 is TGTGCCAGCAGACCCCGCAATCAGCCCCAGCATTTT.